Here is one T cell receptor (beta chain) with its context. Its cognate antigen has yet to be identified. Reading the germline V gene (reference sequence) gives CDR1 DFQATT and CDR2 SNEGSKA. Measured from the cysteine to the phenylalanine, the CDR3 is 15 residues long. The DNA is not on file. The instrument was an Illumina HiSeq 2000. TCR beta cDNA libraries were made by 5'RACE template switching that added a universal primer site and unique molecular identifiers. cDNA synthesis was primed from the TCR beta constant segment, followed by two successive PCR amplification steps. Per the authors' processing: MIGEC handled demultiplexing of the reads and grouping by UMI, while MiTCR was used to assemble and quantify clonotypes. To remove erroneous sequences, TCR cDNA sequences were retained only when supported by two or more reads. The tcR package was used for downstream repertoire analysis, with clonotypes matched between fractions based on CDR3 nucleotide sequence plus V segment. VDJmatch was used to annotate antigen specificity against VDJdb, with one amino acid substitution in CDR3 permitted. TCRdb reprocessed the reads into one record per CDR3 protein sequence, lacking DNA. The V and J calls and clone size are TCRdb's, not the authors'. The sample table includes around 110,000 distinct CDR3 sequences. Of the sample, roughly 18% falls within the top ten clones.

The data were obtained in a study of T cells expressing NK-cell markers (dated by TCRdb to about 2020). About the investigation overall: TCR beta-chain repertoires were profiled in sorted CD3+CD56+NKG2C+, CD3+CD56+NKG2C- and CD3+CD56-NKG2C+ T-cell subsets from several donors. Libraries were sequenced as 2 x 150 bp reads on Illumina HiSeq 2000/2500, MiSeq or NextSeq. Among the eight sequenced donors, only one was HCMV-seronegative, while the other seven were HCMV-seropositive. All eight donors whose samples were sequenced were randomly selected healthy volunteers, three of them men and five women. Points the paper makes about the study in general: In a handful of donors, the dominant CD3+CD56+NKG2C+ clonotypes were among the top 10 CD8+ clonotypes and accounted for about 1.0-7.5% of CD8+ T cells. Those dominant clonotypes were again the most abundant among CD3+CD56-NKG2C+ cells in a few donors, at about 25-60.1%. Whether the expanded NKG2C-expressing T cell clones were specific for HCMV antigens remained unclear.

To determine HCMV serostatus, a commercial ELISA kit was used to detect HCMV-specific IgG in serum. Peripheral blood mononuclear cells were isolated from blood by Ficoll density gradient centrifugation. Recombination joined TRBV20-1 with TRBJ2-2; TCRdb proposes TRBD1, but this gene call is untestable without DNA. This clonotype originated in a woman aged 18 to 75 in good health. The sequenced material came from blood T cells: a sorted CD56 or NKG2C T cell subset, CD4+ or CD8+ T cells, or bulk PBMC T cells (not recorded which). The CDR3 sequence is CSARSLAGGIGELFF.